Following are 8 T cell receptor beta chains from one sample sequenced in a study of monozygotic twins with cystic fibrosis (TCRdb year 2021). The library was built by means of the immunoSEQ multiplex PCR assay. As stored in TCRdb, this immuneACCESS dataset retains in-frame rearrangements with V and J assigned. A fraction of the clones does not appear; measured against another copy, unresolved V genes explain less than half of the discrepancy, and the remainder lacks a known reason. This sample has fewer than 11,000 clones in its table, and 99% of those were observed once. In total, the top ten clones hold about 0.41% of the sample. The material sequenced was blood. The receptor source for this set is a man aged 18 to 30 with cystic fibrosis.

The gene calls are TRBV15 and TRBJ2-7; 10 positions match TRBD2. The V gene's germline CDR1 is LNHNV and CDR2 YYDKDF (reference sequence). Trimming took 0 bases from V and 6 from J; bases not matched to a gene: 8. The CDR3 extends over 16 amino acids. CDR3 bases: TGTGCCACCAGCAGAGATCCCAGCGGGAGGGCCCCCGAGCAGTACTTC. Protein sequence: CATSRDPSGRAPEQYF.

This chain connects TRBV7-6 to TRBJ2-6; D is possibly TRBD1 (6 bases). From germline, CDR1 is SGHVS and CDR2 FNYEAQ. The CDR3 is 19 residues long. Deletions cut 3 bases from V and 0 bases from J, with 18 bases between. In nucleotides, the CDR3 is TGTGCCAGCAGCTTTTACCGGGACAAGGGCTCCTCTGGGGCCAACGTCCTGACTTTC. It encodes CASSFYRDKGSSGANVLTF.

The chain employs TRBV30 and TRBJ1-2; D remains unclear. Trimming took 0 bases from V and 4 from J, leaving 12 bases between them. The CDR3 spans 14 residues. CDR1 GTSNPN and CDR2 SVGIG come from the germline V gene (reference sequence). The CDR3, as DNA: TGTGCCTGGAGTGTTTCCCCTCTCGGCTATGGCTACACCTTC. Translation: CAWSVSPLGYGYTF.

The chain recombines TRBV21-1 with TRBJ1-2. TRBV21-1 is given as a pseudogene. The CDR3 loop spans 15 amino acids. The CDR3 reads CASSLMARWGYGYTF. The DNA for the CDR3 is TGTGCCAGCAGCCTCATGGCAAGGTGGGGGTATGGCTACACCTTC.

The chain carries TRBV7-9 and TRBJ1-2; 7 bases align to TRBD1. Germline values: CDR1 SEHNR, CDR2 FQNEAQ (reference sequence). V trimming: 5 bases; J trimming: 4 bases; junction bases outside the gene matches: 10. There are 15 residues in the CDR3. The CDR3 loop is CASSARETGRYGYTF. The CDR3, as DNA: TGTGCCAGCAGCGCCCGGGAGACAGGGCGCTATGGCTACACCTTC. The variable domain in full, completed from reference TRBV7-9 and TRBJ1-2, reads DTGVSQNPRHKITKRGQNVTFRCDPISEHNRLYWYRQTLGQGPEFLTYFQNEAQLEKSRLLSDRFSAERPKGSFSTLEIQRTEQGDSAMYLCASSARETGRYGYTFGSGTRLTVV.

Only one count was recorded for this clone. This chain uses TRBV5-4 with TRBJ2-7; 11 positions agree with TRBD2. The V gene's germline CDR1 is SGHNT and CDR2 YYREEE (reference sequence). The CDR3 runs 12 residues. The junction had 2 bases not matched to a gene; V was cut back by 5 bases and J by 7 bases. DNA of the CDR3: TGTGCCAGCAGGAGACTAGCGGGAGAGCAGTACTTC. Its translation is CASRRLAGEQYF.

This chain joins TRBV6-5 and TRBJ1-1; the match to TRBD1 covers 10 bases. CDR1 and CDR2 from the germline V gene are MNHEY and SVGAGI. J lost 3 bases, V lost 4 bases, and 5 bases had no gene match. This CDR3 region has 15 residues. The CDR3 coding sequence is TGTGCCAGCAGTTCACGCGGGACAGGGGACACTGAAGCTTTCTTT. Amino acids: CASSSRGTGDTEAFF.

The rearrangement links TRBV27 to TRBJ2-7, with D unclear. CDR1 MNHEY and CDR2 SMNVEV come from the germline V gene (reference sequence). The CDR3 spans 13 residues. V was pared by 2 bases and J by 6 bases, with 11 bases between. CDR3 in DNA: TGTGCCAGCAGTTTACAGCCGGCTTCCGAGCAGTACTTC. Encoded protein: CASSLQPASEQYF.